Following are 8 T cell receptor beta chains from one sample sequenced in a study of shared clonotypes between healthy human individuals. The method was immunoSEQ multiplex PCR; TCRdb's version includes in-frame clones alone and lacks a portion of them. This table has about 1 million clones, around four fifths appearing once. The sample comprised memory CD4+ T cells sorted from blood. The subset: CD45RA-negative fraction. The origin of the receptors is a man between 18 and 35 years old in good health.

The V gene is TRBV7-9, the J gene TRBJ1-2; 7 positions match TRBD1. The germline V gene encodes CDR1 SEHNR and CDR2 FQNEAQ (reference sequence). Unmatched junction bases numbered 6, after V lost 5 bases and J lost 3 bases. This CDR3 spans 14 amino acids. The CDR3 reads CASSQGGGDYGYTF. For the CDR3, the DNA is TGTGCCAGCAGCCAAGGAGGGGGCGACTATGGCTACACCTTC.

This rearrangement joins TRBV7-2 to TRBJ1-4; 9 nucleotides line up with TRBD1. Germline trimming cut 4 bases from V and 7 bases from J; bases unmatched to any gene: 7. This CDR3 has 15 amino acids. Germline loops: CDR1 SGHTA, CDR2 FQGNSA. The CDR3 region is CASSSMGQGGEKLFF. CDR3 nucleotide sequence: TGTGCCAGCAGCTCGATGGGACAGGGCGGTGAAAAACTGTTTTTT. Variable domain in full (rest from reference TRBV7-2 and TRBJ1-4): GAGVSQSPSNKVTEKGKDVELRCDPISGHTALYWYRQSLGQGLEFLIYFQGNSAPDKSGLPSDRFSAERTGGSVSTLTIQRTQQEDSAVYLCASSSMGQGGEKLFFGSGTQLSVL.

The rearrangement uses TRBV5-1 and TRBJ2-5; D is uncertain. The ends were cut back, 0 bases at V and 7 bases at J, with 13 bases in the middle. The CDR3 is 14 residues long. In germline, CDR1 is SGHRS, CDR2 YFSETQ. CDR3 sequence reads: CASSLDQGVGTQYF. The CDR3 nucleotides read TGCGCCAGCAGCTTGGATCAAGGTGTAGGGACCCAGTACTTC.

In DNA form, the CDR3 reads TGTGCCAGCAGCAGGAGGAACACCATATATTTT. It encodes CASSRRNTIYF. The chain employs TRBV7-3 and TRBJ1-3; D uncertain. This CDR3 has 11 residues. Germline V gives CDR1 SGHTA, CDR2 FQGTGA. V was pared by 5 bases and J by 7 bases, with 6 bases between.

The genes are TRBV6-1 and TRBJ2-5; 11 bases are a match to TRBD2. The DNA end favors TRBJ2-7, so the J call may be wrong. Germline V gene lookup returns CDR1 MNHNS and CDR2 SASEGT. The CDR3 runs to 14 residues. This chain's CDR3 is CASTLAGDDGEQYF. In nucleotides, the CDR3 is TGTGCCAGCACACTAGCGGGGGATGATGGCGAGCAGTACTTC.

This rearrangement joins TRBV5-1 to TRBJ2-7; 9 positions agree with TRBD1. Germline trimming cut 1 base from V and 3 bases from J; bases unmatched to any gene: 5. CDR3 length equals 15 residues. The germline V gene has CDR1 SGHRS and CDR2 YFSETQ. CDR3 region: CASSLSTGGIYEQYF. CDR3 coding DNA: TGCGCCAGCAGCTTGAGTACAGGGGGCATCTACGAGCAGTACTTC.

The genes are TRBV10-1 and TRBJ1-3; D is uncertain. The germline V and J ends were trimmed by 6 bases and 0 bases, with 12 bases remaining between them. From germline, CDR1 is WNHNN and CDR2 SYGVQD (reference sequence). The CDR3 has 15 amino acids. The CDR3 DNA reads as TGCGCCAGCAGCGGGTCGGCGAACTCTGGAAACACCATATATTTT. Translating gives CASSGSANSGNTIYF.

V is TRBV7-2 and J is TRBJ1-1; TRBD1 might be the D (5 bases). Trimming removed 3 bases at V and 4 bases at J, with 12 bases between. Germline assignment: CDR1 SGHTA and CDR2 FQGNSA. The CDR3 consists of 14 residues. The CDR3 sequence is CASSLDTYGTEAFF. As DNA, the CDR3 is TGTGCCAGCAGCTTGGACACCTACGGCACTGAAGCTTTCTTT.